Described below is a single T cell receptor (beta chain) sequence and its context. This sample also contains other DNA sequences that code for the same CDR3. These data are taken from a study of radiotherapy plus CTLA-4 blockade in lung cancer. Germline lookup yields CDR1 LNHDA and CDR2 SQIVND (reference sequence). V lost 2 bases and J lost 1; bases outside the gene matches: 1. The CDR3 contains 15 residues. Sequenced by immunoSEQ multiplex PCR; TCRdb stores in-frame clones only, minus some. The table shows about 32,000 clones, with 70% occurring only once. The V call is TRBV19, the J call TRBJ2-3; 9 bases are a match to TRBD1. This sequence originates from a human donor with non-small cell lung cancer who had stable disease on radiotherapy plus ipilimumab. The sequenced sample was peripheral blood, obtained from a patient treated with radiotherapy plus ipilimumab. This chain's CDR3 is CASSIRTGGTDTQYF. Here the CDR3 DNA reads TGTGCCAGTAGTATAAGGACAGGGGGCACAGATACGCAGTATTTT.